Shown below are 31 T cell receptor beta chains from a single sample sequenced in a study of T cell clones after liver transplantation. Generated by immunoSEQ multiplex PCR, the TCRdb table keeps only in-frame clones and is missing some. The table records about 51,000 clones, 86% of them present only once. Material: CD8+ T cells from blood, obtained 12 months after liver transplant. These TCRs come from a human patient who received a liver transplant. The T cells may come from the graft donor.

DNA of the CDR3: TGTGCCAGCAGAGCCCACGGAAGCTACGAGCAGTACTTC. Amino acid sequence: CASRAHGSYEQYF. The gene calls are TRBV6-1 and TRBJ2-7; D ambiguous. Germline CDR1 MNHNS, CDR2 SASEGT. V was clipped by 6 bases and J by 3 bases, with 12 bases between them. The CDR3 consists of 13 residues.

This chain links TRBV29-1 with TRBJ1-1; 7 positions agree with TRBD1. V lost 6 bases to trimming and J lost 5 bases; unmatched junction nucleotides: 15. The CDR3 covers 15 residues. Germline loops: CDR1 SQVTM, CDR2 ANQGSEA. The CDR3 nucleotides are TGCAGCGTGACTACAGGGGCCTCGCGAGGTACTGAAGCTTTCTTT. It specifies CSVTTGASRGTEAFF. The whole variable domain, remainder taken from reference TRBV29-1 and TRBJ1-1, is SAVISQKPSRDICQRGTSLTIQCQVDSQVTMMFWYRQQPGQSLTLIATANQGSEATYESGFVIDKFPISRPNLTFSTLTVSNMSPEDSSIYLCSVTTGASRGTEAFFGQGTRLTVV.

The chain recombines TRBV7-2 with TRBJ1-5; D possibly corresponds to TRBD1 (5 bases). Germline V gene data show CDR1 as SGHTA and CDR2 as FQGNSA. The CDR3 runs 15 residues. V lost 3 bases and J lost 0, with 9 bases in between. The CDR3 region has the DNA TGTGCCAGCAGCTTGGGGGGAGATAGCAATCAGCCCCAGCATTTT. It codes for CASSLGGDSNQPQHF.

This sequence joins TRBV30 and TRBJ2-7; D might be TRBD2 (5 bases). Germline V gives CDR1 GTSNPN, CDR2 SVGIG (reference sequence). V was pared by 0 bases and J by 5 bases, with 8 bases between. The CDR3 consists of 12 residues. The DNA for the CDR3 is TGTGCCTGGAGTGTAGCCGGGGACGAGCAGTACTTC. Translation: CAWSVAGDEQYF.

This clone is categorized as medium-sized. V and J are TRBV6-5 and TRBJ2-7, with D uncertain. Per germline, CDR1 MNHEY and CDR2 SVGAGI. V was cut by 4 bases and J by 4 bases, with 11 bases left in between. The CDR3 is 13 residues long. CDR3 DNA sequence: TGTGCCAGCAGTTCTGGGCAAAGATACGAGCAGTACTTC. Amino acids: CASSSGQRYEQYF.

This chain's CDR3 is CASVDRVGVPEAFF. In DNA form, the CDR3 reads TGTGCCAGCGTGGACAGGGTCGGTGTGCCTGAAGCTTTCTTT. The genes are TRBV27 and TRBJ1-1, with 8 bases matching TRBD1. The trim removed 8 bases at V and 6 bases at J, leaving 11 bases unmatched. Germline V gene data show CDR1 as MNHEY and CDR2 as SMNVEV (reference sequence). The CDR3 runs 14 residues.

In DNA form, the CDR3 reads TGTGCCAGTAGTCACCCTGGCCCGAATATCAATGAGCAGTTCTTC. Its translation is CASSHPGPNINEQFF. V usage is TRBV19 and J usage is TRBJ2-1, with no clear D. CDR3 length: 15 amino acids. Per germline, CDR1 LNHDA and CDR2 SQIVND (reference sequence). The V and J ends lost 5 bases and 6 bases respectively, with 17 bases between them.

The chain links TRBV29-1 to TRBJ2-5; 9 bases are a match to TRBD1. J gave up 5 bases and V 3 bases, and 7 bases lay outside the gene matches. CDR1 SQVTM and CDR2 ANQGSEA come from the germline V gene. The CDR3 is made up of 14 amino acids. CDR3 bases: TGCAGCGTTGAGGGGGACAGGGATTCGGAGACCCAGTACTTC. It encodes CSVEGDRDSETQYF.

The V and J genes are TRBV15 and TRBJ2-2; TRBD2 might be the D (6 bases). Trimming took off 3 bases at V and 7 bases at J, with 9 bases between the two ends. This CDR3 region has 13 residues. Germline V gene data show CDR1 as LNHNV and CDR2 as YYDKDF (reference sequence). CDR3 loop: CATSRRGGGELFF. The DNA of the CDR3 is TGTGCCACCAGCAGGAGGGGAGGCGGGGAGCTGTTTTTT.

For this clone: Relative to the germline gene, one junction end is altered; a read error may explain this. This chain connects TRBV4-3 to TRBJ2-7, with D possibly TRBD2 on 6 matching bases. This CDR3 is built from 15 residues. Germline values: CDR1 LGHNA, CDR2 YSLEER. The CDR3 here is CASSQARWGDNEQYF. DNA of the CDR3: TGCGCCAGCAGTCAAGCTAGGTGGGGGGATAACGAGCAGTACTTC.

CDR3 sequence reads: CAWNRGTGTGELFF. As DNA, the CDR3 is TGTGCCTGGAACAGGGGAACGGGCACCGGGGAGCTGTTTTTT. V and J are TRBV30 and TRBJ2-2, with 7 bases matching TRBD1. The CDR3 is 14 residues long. The ends lost 4 bases at V and 4 bases at J; junction bases unmatched: 6. Looked up from germline, CDR1 is GTSNPN and CDR2 is SVGIG (reference sequence).

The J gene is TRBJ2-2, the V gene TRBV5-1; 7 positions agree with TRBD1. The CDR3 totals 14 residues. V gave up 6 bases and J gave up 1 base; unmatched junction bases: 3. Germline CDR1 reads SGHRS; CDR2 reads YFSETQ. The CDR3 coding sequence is TGCGCCAGCACAGACAGGGTGAACACCGGGGAGCTGTTTTTT. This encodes CASTDRVNTGELFF.

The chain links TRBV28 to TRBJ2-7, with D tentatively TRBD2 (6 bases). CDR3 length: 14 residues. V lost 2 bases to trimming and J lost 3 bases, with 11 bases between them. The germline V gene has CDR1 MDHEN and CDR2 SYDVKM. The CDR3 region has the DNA TGTGCCAGCAGTTTAAGGGACTCCGGCTACGAGCAGTACTTC. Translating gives CASSLRDSGYEQYF.

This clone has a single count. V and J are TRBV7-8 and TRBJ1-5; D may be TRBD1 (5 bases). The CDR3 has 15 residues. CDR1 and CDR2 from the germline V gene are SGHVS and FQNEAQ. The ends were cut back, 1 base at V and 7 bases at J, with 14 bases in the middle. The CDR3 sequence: CASSLERQGGQPQHF. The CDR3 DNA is TGTGCCAGCAGCTTAGAGCGGCAGGGAGGACAGCCCCAGCATTTT.

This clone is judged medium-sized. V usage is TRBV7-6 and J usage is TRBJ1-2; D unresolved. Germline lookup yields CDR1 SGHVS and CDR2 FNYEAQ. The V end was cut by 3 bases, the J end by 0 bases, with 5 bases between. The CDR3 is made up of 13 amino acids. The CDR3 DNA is TGTGCCAGCAGCTTGGACCCTAACTATGGCTACACCTTC. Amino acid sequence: CASSLDPNYGYTF.

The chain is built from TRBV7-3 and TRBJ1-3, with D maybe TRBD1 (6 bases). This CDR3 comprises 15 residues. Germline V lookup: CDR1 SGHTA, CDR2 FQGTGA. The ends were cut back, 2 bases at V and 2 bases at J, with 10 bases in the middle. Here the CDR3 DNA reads TGTGCCAGCAGCTTATCTCAGGGGACTGGAAACACCATATATTTT. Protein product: CASSLSQGTGNTIYF.

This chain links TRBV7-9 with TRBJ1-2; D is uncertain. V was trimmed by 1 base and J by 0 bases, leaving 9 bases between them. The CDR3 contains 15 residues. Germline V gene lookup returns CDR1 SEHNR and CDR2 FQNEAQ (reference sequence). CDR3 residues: CASSLVTATNYGYTF. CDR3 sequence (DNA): TGTGCCAGCAGCTTAGTCACCGCAACTAACTATGGCTACACCTTC.

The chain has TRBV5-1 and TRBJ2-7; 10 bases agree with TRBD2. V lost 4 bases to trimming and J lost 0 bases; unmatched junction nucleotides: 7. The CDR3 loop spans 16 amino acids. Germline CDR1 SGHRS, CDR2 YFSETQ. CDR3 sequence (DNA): TGCGCCAGCAGCCCGGGACTAGCGAAACCCTCCTACGAGCAGTACTTC. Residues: CASSPGLAKPSYEQYF.

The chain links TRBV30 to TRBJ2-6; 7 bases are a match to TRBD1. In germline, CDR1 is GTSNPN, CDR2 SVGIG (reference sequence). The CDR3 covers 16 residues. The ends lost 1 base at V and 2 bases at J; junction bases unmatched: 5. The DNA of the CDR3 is TGTGCCTGGAGTGACCTTACAGGGGCTGGGGCCAACGTCCTGACTTTC. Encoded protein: CAWSDLTGAGANVLTF.

CDR3 loop: CASSFSGLAGSYEQYF. The CDR3 DNA reads TGTGCCAGCAGTTTTTCGGGACTAGCGGGCTCCTACGAGCAGTACTTC. V and J are TRBV27 and TRBJ2-7, with TRBD2 identical over 12 bases. This CDR3 spans 16 amino acids. V shed 3 bases and J 0 bases; nucleotides not matched to a gene: 3. Germline V CDR1 and CDR2: MNHEY, SMNVEV (reference sequence).

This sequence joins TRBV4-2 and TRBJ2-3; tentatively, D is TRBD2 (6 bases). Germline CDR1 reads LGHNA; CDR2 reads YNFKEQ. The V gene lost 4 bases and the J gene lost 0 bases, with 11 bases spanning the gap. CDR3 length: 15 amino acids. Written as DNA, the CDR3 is TGTGCCAGCAGCCCCAATGGGGGGAGCACAGATACGCAGTATTTT. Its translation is CASSPNGGSTDTQYF.

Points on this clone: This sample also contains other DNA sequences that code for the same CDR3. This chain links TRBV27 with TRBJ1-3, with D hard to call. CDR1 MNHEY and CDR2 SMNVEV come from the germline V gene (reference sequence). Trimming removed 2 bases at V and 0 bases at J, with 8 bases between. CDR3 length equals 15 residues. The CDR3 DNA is TGTGCCAGCAGTTTACGCGGGAACTCTGGAAACACCATATATTTT. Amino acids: CASSLRGNSGNTIYF.

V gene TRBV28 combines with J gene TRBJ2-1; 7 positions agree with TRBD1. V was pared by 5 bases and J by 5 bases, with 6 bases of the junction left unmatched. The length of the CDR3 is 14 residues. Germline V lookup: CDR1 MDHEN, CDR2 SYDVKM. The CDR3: CASSLLTGHNEQFF. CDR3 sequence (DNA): TGTGCCAGCAGTCTTCTGACAGGGCACAATGAGCAGTTCTTC.

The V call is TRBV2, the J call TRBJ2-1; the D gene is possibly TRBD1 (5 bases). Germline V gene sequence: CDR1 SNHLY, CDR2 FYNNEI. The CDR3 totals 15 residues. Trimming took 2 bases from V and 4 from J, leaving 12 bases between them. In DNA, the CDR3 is TGTGCCAGCAGTGAAAAGGCGACAGAATACAATGAGCAGTTCTTC. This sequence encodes CASSEKATEYNEQFF.

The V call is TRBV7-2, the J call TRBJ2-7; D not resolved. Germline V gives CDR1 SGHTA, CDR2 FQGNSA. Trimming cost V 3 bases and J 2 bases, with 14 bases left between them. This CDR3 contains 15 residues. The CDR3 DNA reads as TGTGCCAGCAGCTTCTACCGGACGGGTACCTACGAGCAGTACTTC. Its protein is CASSFYRTGTYEQYF.

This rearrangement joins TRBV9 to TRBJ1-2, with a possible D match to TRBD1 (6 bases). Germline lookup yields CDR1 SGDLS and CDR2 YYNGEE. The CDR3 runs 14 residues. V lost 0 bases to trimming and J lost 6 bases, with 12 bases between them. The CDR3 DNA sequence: TGTGCCAGCAGCGTAGGGACAGAGGGGGATGGCTACACCTTC. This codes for CASSVGTEGDGYTF.

The CDR3 here is CASTLSSNFMNTEAFF. CDR3 coding DNA: TGTGCCAGCACCCTAAGCAGTAACTTTATGAACACTGAAGCTTTCTTT. V gene TRBV27 combines with J gene TRBJ1-1; no definite D call. The V and J ends lost 7 bases and 0 bases respectively, with 18 bases between them. The CDR3 spans 16 residues. The germline CDR1 and CDR2 sequences are MNHEY and SMNVEV (reference sequence).

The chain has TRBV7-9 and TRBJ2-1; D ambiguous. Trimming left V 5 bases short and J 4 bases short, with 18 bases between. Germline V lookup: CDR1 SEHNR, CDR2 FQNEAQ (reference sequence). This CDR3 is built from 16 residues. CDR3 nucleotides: TGTGCCAGCAGCCCCGCCGGAGTCGGGTCGTACAATGAGCAGTTCTTC. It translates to CASSPAGVGSYNEQFF.

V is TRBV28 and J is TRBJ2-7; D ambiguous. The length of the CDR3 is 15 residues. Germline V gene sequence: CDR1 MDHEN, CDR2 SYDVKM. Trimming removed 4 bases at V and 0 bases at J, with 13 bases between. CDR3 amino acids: CASSSYQVSSYEQYF. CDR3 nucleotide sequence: TGTGCCAGCAGTTCGTACCAGGTGTCCTCCTACGAGCAGTACTTC.

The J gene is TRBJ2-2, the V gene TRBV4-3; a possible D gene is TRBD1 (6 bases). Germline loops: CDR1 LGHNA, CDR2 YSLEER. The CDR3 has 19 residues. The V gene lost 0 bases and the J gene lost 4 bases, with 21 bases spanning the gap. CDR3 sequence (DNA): TGCGCCAGCAGCCAAGATCCCGGGACACCTAGTTGGGGCACCGGGGAGCTGTTTTTT. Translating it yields CASSQDPGTPSWGTGELFF.

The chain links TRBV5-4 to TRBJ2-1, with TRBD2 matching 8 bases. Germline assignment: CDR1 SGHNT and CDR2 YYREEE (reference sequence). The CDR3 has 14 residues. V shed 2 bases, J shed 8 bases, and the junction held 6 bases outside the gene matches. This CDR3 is CASSFGRANHEQFF. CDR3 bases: TGTGCCAGCAGCTTCGGGAGGGCGAATCATGAGCAGTTCTTC.